The 7 T cell receptor beta chains below all came from one sample that was sequenced in a study of shared clonotypes between healthy human individuals. Sequencing used immunoSEQ multiplex PCR; TCRdb keeps in-frame clones, though not all of them. The table includes roughly 2.5 million clones, just over 90% detected once. Sequencing input: naive CD4+ T cells sorted from blood. Subset of the sample: CD45RA+ positively selected. Source of these receptors: a man aged 18 to 35 in good health.

The V and J genes are TRBV5-1 and TRBJ2-1; maybe TRBD1 (5 bases). The CDR3 runs to 13 residues. Per the germline V gene, CDR1 is SGHRS and CDR2 is YFSETQ. V was shortened by 2 bases and J by 9 bases, with 12 bases between the two germline ends. This chain's CDR3 is CASSFRGPSEQFF. CDR3 nucleotides: TGCGCCAGCAGCTTTAGGGGTCCTAGTGAGCAGTTCTTC. The variable domain in full, with the rest retrieved from reference TRBV5-1 and TRBJ2-1, is KAGVTQTPRYLIKTRGQQVTLSCSPISGHRSVSWYQQTPGQGLQFLFEYFSETQRNKGNFPGRFSGRQFSNSRSEMNVSTLELGDSALYLCASSFRGPSEQFFGPGTRLTVL.

The genes are TRBV9 and TRBJ1-4; 8 bases are a match to TRBD1. This CDR3 comprises 14 residues. CDR1 and CDR2 (germline): SGDLS, YYNGEE. The junction had 6 bases not matched to a gene; V was cut back by 3 bases and J by 8 bases. The CDR3 coding sequence is TGTGCCAGCAGCGCAACGACAGGGGCCGAAAAACTGTTTTTT. Encoded protein: CASSATTGAEKLFF.

This chain joins TRBV11-2 and TRBJ1-3; weak D call: TRBD1 (5 bases). CDR1 and CDR2 from the germline V gene are SGHAT and FQNNGV. The V end lost 3 bases, the J end lost 4 bases, and 16 bases lay between the germline ends. The CDR3 covers 16 residues. The CDR3 DNA reads TGTGCCAGCAGCTTCGCCGACAGTTACTTCGGAAACACCATATATTTT. The encoded protein is CASSFADSYFGNTIYF.

As concerns this clone: Other DNA sequences in this specimen translate into the identical CDR3. The chain's CDR3 is CASSLGGPSSYNEQFF. DNA of the CDR3: TGCGCCAGCAGCTTGGGCGGCCCAAGCTCCTACAATGAGCAGTTCTTC. This chain joins TRBV5-1 and TRBJ2-1; the D is unclear. This CDR3 is built from 16 residues. Germline CDR1 reads SGHRS; CDR2 reads YFSETQ. The V gene lost 0 bases and the J gene lost 0 bases, with 10 bases spanning the gap.

As concerns this clone: Other DNA sequences in this specimen translate into the identical CDR3. This chain joins TRBV5-1 and TRBJ2-3, with D uncertain. Germline-derived CDR1 and CDR2 are SGHRS and YFSETQ. The CDR3 extends over 12 amino acids. Trimming cost V 1 base and J 5 bases, with 5 bases left between them. The CDR3 here is CASSLKGDTQYF. The CDR3, as DNA: TGCGCCAGCAGCTTGAAAGGAGATACGCAGTATTTT.

Points on this clone: The junction departs from germline at one end; a sequencing error may be responsible. The V call is TRBV9, the J call TRBJ2-7; no clear D. The CDR3 loop spans 15 amino acids. The germline V gene has CDR1 SGDLS and CDR2 YYNGEE. CDR3 nucleotides: TGTGCCAGCAGCGGAGAGCTAGTGAGCTCCCACGAGCAGTACTTC. Its protein is CASSGELVSSHEQYF.

J is TRBJ1-6 and V is TRBV7-9, with 8 bases lining up with TRBD1. With 2 bases clipped from V and 7 bases from J, the junction kept 4 bases outside the gene matches. Germline V gene data show CDR1 as SEHNR and CDR2 as FQNEAQ (reference sequence). The CDR3 totals 15 residues. For the CDR3, the DNA is TGTGCCAGCAGCTTAAATCGACAGGGGAATTCACCCCTCCACTTT. As protein: CASSLNRQGNSPLHF.